The sequence of this T cell receptor beta chain was determined in a study of blood T cell repertoires in COVID-19. TCRdb's copy holds only in-frame clones and misses some; the assay was immunoSEQ multiplex PCR. Of approximately 150,000 clones in the sample, 88% were seen once. Germline assignment: CDR1 GTSNPN and CDR2 SVGIG (reference sequence). The CDR3 is 13 amino acids. The trim removed 3 bases at V and 4 bases at J, leaving 4 bases unmatched. Details on this clone: Other DNA variants within this sample encode the same CDR3.

Material for sequencing was peripheral blood. This TCR derives from a man over 45 who had recovered from COVID-19. The chain is built from TRBV30 and TRBJ2-7; 9 nucleotides match TRBD1. This CDR3 is CAWSAGTGYEQYF. The CDR3 bases are TGTGCCTGGAGCGCAGGGACAGGGTACGAGCAGTACTTC.